Only a few counts were recorded for the clone carrying this T cell receptor beta chain. The antigen remains unidentified. This CDR3 contains 12 residues. Trimming at V came to 8 bases and at J to 3 bases, leaving 5 bases not matched to a gene. Germline CDR1 reads DFQATT; CDR2 reads SNEGSKA (reference sequence). The data belong to a study of T-cell memory formation after mild COVID-19. Study results and caveats: While clones contracting from day 15 to 85 were balanced between CD4 and CD8, later expanders leaned CD4+.

In TCRdb, the 5' RACE reads were re-called with MiXCR into one record per CDR3 protein. The profile covers 280,000 or so distinct CDR3 sequences, with roughly 8.2% appearing a single time and approximately 23% taken by the ten largest. The rearrangement joins TRBV20-1 to TRBJ2-3, with 7 bases aligning to TRBD1. The clonotype was recovered from a man between 18 and 35 years old who had mild COVID-19 (a few samples of this study predate the infection). Cell type and time point are not known. Specimen: PBMCs or a T cell subset sorted from them (not recorded which). The CDR3 coding sequence is TGCAGTCTCAACAGGGGTACAGATACGCAGTATTTT. Amino acids: CSLNRGTDTQYF.